Below, 2 T cell receptor beta chains from the same sample are listed, as sequenced in a study of CD8 T cells in Susac syndrome. Random hexamers were used to reverse transcribe the RNA input (roughly 0.5 to 1 ug). One entry per CDR3 protein results from TCRdb running MiXCR on the immunoSEQ multiplex PCR reads. The data hold 150,000 to 200,000 distinct CDR3 sequences, with roughly 94% observed a single time. Sequencing was carried out using CD4+ T cells from PBMCs. The receptors come from a human donor with multiple sclerosis.

J is TRBJ2-5 and V is TRBV2, with 8 bases lining up with TRBD1. This CDR3 is built from 14 residues. Trimming removed 6 bases from V and 4 bases from J; junction bases left unmatched: 7. Germline V gene lookup returns CDR1 SNHLY and CDR2 FYNNEI. The CDR3 region has the DNA TGTGCCAGCAGGCCCGGACAGGGAGGAGAGACCCAGTACTTC. It codes for CASRPGQGGETQYF.

This chain connects TRBV7-2 to TRBJ1-2; D ambiguous. Germline V gene data show CDR1 as SGHTA and CDR2 as FQGNSA. V shed 1 base and J shed 4 bases, with 10 bases lying between them. The CDR3 length is 14 residues. The CDR3 nucleotides read TGTGCCAGCAGCTTAGGAGGGAGAGGCTATGGCTACACCTTC. Encoded protein: CASSLGGRGYGYTF.